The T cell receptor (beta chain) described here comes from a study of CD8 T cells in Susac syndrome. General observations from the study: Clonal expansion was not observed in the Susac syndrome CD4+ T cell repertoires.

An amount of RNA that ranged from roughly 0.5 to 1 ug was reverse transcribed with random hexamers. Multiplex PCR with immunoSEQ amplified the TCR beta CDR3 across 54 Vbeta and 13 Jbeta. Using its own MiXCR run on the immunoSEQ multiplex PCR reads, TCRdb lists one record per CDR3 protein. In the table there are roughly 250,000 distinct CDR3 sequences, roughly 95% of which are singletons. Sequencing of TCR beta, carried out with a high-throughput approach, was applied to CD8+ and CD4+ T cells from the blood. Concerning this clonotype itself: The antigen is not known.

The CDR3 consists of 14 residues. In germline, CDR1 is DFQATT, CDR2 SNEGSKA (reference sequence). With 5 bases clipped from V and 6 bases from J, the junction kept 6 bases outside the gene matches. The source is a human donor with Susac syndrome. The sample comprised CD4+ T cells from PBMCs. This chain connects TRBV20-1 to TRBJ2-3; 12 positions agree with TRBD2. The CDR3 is CSAPGLAGWDTQYF. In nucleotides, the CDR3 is TGCAGTGCTCCCGGACTAGCGGGATGGGATACGCAGTATTTT.